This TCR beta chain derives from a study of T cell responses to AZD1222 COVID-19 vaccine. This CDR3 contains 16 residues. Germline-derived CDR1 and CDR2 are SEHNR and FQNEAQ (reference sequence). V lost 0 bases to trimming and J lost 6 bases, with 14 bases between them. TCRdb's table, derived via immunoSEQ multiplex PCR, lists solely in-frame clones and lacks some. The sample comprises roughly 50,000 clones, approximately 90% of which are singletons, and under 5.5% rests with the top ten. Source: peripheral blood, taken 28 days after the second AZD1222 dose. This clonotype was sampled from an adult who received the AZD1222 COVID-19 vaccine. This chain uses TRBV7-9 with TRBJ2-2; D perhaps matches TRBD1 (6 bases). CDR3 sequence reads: CASSLAPGDMSGELFF. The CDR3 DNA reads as TGTGCCAGCAGCTTAGCGCCAGGGGACATGTCCGGGGAGCTGTTTTTT.